This T cell receptor (beta chain) was identified in a study of cytomegalovirus exposure and HLA in healthy donors. 13 Jbeta primers and 60 Vbeta primers were used for the PCR. The repertoire was sequenced with immunoSEQ multiplex PCR; TCRdb's copy has only in-frame clones and lacks some. The sample lists 150,000 to 200,000 clones, 70% to 90% occurring once. Per the germline V gene, CDR1 is MDHEN and CDR2 is SYDVKM. The V and J ends lost 6 bases and 10 bases respectively, with 15 bases between them. This CDR3 is built from 13 residues. The TCR comes from a woman aged 18-35 years in good health and CMV-seronegative. Sequenced input: PBMCs. This sequence joins TRBV28 and TRBJ1-4, with TRBD1 as a possible D gene (5 bases). The CDR3 region has the DNA TGTGCCAGCAGGCAGGGAAAGGTCGGAAAACTGTTTTTT. Translated, it gives CASRQGKVGKLFF.